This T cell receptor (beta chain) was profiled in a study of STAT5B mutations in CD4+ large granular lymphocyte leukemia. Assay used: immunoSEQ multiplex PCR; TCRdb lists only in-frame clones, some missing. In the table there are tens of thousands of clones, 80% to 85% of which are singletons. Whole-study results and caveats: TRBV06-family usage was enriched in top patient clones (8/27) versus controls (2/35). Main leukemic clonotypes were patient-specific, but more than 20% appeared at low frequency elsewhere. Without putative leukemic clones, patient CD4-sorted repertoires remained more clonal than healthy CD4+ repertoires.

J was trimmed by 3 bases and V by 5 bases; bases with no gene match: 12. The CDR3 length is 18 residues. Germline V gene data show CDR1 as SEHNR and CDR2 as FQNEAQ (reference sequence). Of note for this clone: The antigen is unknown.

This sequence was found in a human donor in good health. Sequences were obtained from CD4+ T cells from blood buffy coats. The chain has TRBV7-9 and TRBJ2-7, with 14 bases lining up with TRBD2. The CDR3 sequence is CASSPGLAGDLGYYEQYF. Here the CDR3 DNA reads TGTGCCAGCAGCCCGGGACTAGCGGGAGACCTAGGGTACTACGAGCAGTACTTC.